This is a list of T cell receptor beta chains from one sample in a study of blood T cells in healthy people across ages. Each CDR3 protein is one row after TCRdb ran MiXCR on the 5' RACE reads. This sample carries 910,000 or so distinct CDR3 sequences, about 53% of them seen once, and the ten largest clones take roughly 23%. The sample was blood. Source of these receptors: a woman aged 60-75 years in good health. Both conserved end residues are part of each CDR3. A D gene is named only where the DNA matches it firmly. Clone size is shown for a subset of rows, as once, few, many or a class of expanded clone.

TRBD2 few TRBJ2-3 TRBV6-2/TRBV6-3 TGTGCCACGAGCGGGAGCGCAGATACGCAGTATTTT CATSGSADTQYF
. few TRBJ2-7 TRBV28 TGTGCCAGCAGTTTACGGCCCGCGCCGGTGGAGTACTTC CASSLRPAPVEYF
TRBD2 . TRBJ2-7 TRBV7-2 TGTGCCAGCAGCTTGAAACTAGCGGGAGAGGGATACGAGCAGTACTTC CASSLKLAGEGYEQYF
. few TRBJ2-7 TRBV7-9 TGTGCCAGCAGCCCCGGCTGGGCAGGGTCGTTCGGCGAGCAGTACTTC CASSPGWAGSFGEQYF
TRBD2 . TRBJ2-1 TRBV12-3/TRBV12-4 TGTGCCAGCAGGCCAGCGGGAGGTAATGAGCAGTTCTTC CASRPAGGNEQFF
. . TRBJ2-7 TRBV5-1 TGCGCCAGCAGCTTGGTACTAGTACCCTACGAGCAGTACTTC CASSLVLVPYEQYF
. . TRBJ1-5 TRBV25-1 TGTGCCAGCAGTGAAGGGGGGTCCAGCAATCAGCCCCAGCATTTT CASSEGGSSNQPQHF
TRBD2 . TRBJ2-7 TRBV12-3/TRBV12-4 TGTGCCAGCAGTCGATCCGGGACTAGCGGGAGCAACGAGCAGTACTTC CASSRSGTSGSNEQYF
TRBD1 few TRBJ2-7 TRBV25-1 TGTGCCAGCAGTGACGGACAGGGGGCTTCCTACGAGCAGTACTTC CASSDGQGASYEQYF
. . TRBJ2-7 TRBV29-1 TGCAGCGTTGAAGATCTGGAGGGGACCTACGAGCAGTACTTC CSVEDLEGTYEQYF
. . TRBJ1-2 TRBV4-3 TGCGCCAGCAGCCTCCGGACCGACAAATCCACCTATGGCTACACCTTC CASSLRTDKSTYGYTF
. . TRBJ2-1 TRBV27 TGTGCCAGCAACAAAGGGGACCTGCAGTTCTTC CASNKGDLQFF
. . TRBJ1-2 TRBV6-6 TGTGCCAGCAGGGCCGGGGCGATATATGGCTACACCTTC CASRAGAIYGYTF
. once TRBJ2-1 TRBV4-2 TGTGCCAGCAGCCCAACGGACACCGCTGGATACAATGAGCAGTTCTTC CASSPTDTAGYNEQFF
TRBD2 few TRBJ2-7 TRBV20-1 TGCAGTGCTAGAAGGCGGGAGGGTACCTACGAGCAGTACTTC CSARRREGTYEQYF
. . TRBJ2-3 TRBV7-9 TGTGCCAGCAGCCCCTCGTTAGGATCAGATACGCAGTATTTT CASSPSLGSDTQYF
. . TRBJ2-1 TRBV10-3 TGTGCCATCAGTGAGTCAGGGGGTAGGGATGAGCAGTTCTTC CAISESGGRDEQFF
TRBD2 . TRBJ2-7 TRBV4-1 TGCGCCAGCAGCCAAGTCGTGACTAGCGGGAACGAGCAGTACTTC CASSQVVTSGNEQYF
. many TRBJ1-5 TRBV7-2 TGTGCCAGCAGCTTAAGGGTCAATCAGCCCCAGCATTTT CASSLRVNQPQHF
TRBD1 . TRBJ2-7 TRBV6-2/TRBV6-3 TGTGCCAGCAGTTACGGTCCCAGGGGGAAGAAAAACGAGCAGTACTTC CASSYGPRGKKNEQYF
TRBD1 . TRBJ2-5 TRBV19 TGTGCCAGTAGTATAGGACAGGGCTGGATGGGGGAGACCCAGTACTTC CASSIGQGWMGETQYF
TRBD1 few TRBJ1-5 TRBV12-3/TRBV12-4 TGTGCCAGCAGCCCCGACAGGGTGGGTCAGCCCCAGCATTTT CASSPDRVGQPQHF
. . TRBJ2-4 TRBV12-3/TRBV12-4 TGTGCCAGCAGTTGGGACGAGGGAACCAAAAACATTCAGTACTTC CASSWDEGTKNIQYF